This TCR beta chain was found in a study of OX40 agonist ivuxolimab in advanced cancers. As for the study in general: The dose-escalation cohort was roughly 84% male, with a mean age of around 54 years, ranging about 23 to 90.

Repertoires were generated with immunoSEQ multiplex PCR, while TCRdb's copy carries only in-frame clones and drops some. The sample lists around 65,000 clones, 80% to 95% occurring once. Germline V gene sequence: CDR1 MDHEN, CDR2 SYDVKM. V was trimmed by 7 bases and J by 4 bases, leaving 10 bases between them. CDR3 length equals 12 residues. The chain couples TRBV28 to TRBJ1-1; D is uncertain. The sequence derives from an adult with an advanced solid tumor such as melanoma, head and neck, liver or kidney cancer. Source: CD4+ or CD8+ T cells sorted from blood, taken in a trial of the OX40 agonist ivuxolimab. The CDR3: CASTPSSTEAFF. The CDR3 bases are TGTGCCAGCACCCCTAGCAGCACTGAAGCTTTCTTT.